The source of this T cell receptor (beta chain) is a study of CD8 T cells in ankylosing spondylitis. Overall study results and limits: It appeared that ankylosing spondylitis blood was characterized by a TCR beta motif of under ten highly homologous variants. In peripheral blood, disease-linked CD8+ clones occurred at relatively low frequencies. Clones linked to disease were reported to show significant enrichment in matched ankylosing spondylitis synovial fluid.

A quantitative 5'-RACE method, one with molecular barcodes, was used to make TCR beta libraries. TCRdb re-called the 5' RACE reads with MiXCR, one entry per CDR3 protein. The sample carries some 700,000 distinct CDR3 sequences, roughly 20% recorded once. This CDR3 is built from 14 residues. The V end was cut by 0 bases, the J end by 8 bases, with 11 bases between. Germline CDR1 SGHNT, CDR2 YENEEA. This clonotype has only a few counts. The target antigen is unknown. This sequence originates from a male donor with ankylosing spondylitis. The chain employs TRBV11-3 and TRBJ2-1; D ambiguous. The sample comprised blood, either unsorted or a sorted T cell fraction (not recorded which). CDR3 DNA sequence: TGTGCCAGCAGCTTAGATAGGTTGCGCGATGAGCAGTTCTTC. Amino acids: CASSLDRLRDEQFF.